The source of this T cell receptor beta chain is a study of T cells in Graves' hyperthyroidism and ophthalmopathy. Findings and limits, study-wide: Peripheral blood also featured most of the thyroid clonotypes expanded above 0.001.

This clonotype was found many times. Its antigen is undetermined. This clone may be a read error of a much larger clone one base away. Amplification yielded TCR beta CDR3 regions, with RNA transcripts as the source. A set of HTBI primers served as the primers for a first-round RT-PCR of the TCR CDR3. TCRdb fed the multiplex PCR reads into MiXCR, producing one record per CDR3 protein. The sample has a few hundred thousand distinct CDR3 sequences; around an eighth are singletons. This clonotype originated in a woman aged 18-29 years with Graves' hyperthyroidism. Input material: blood.

This CDR3 is CSARESPNYGYTF. Written as DNA, the CDR3 is TGCAGTGCTAGAGAAAGCCCCAACTATGGCTACACCTTC. The chain carries TRBV20-1 and TRBJ1-2; D is undetermined. The ends were cut back, 0 bases at V and 2 bases at J, with 7 bases in the middle. The CDR3 is 13 amino acids. CDR1 and CDR2 (germline): DFQATT, SNEGSKA (reference sequence).